This entry is about one TCR beta chain. Its antigen remains undetermined. No much larger clone exists at a distance of one base, and base qualities are not known. The data belong to a study of cytotoxic CD8 clonotypes in ibrutinib-treated CLL (TCRdb year 2021). A note on the overall study: The cohort had about a dozen relapsed/refractory and more than 14 treatment-naive patients; 17 were IGHV unmutated. Every sample from remission and from progressive disease was obtained while the patients were still on ibrutinib. Response samples were taken after a median of approximately a year on treatment, ranging from roughly 6 to 36 months. On average, each sample had hundreds of thousands of productive templates and approximately 100,000 productive rearrangements. Longitudinal samples were available for about 30% of the roughly 90 trial participants. Partial responses were observed in roughly 25 patients and complete responses in 2; after a median follow-up of about 69 months, remission was maintained in 14 patients and progression was observed in approximately twelve. Cryopreserved peripheral blood mononuclear cells were collected at three points: before therapy, at response, and at either sustained remission or disease progression.

The full study reports these points: Clonality increased at ibrutinib response, stayed stable in sustained remission, and fell back toward baseline at progression. At baseline, clonality was higher than in age-matched healthy donors and showed a strong correlation with circulating CD8+ T-cell counts. Public clonotypes were rare and either shrank or stayed stable during treatment, and the rise in clonality at ibrutinib response reflected expansion of private clonotypes. Lymph node repertoires were not examined, and the timing of sampling was not matched between patients in sustained remission and those whose disease progressed.

In the paper's terms, the time point label means: progressive disease on ibrutinib. For TCR beta library preparation, roughly 2 micrograms of genomic DNA were extracted from the cryopreserved PBMCs. Longitudinal blood samples from CLL patients on ibrutinib monotherapy underwent high-throughput TCR beta sequencing. The patients were enrolled in a single-center, open-label phase 2 trial of ibrutinib monotherapy. Each clonotype received, on average, around 9.6x coverage in deep resolution sequencing performed on a MiSeq, where the target depth lay between 1 in 1 million and 1 in 200,000 T cells. TCR beta libraries were generated with the immunoSEQ hsTCRB Kit. As for the authors' bioinformatics: Data were analyzed with ImmunoSEQ Data Assistant and ImmunoSEQ Analyzer, with V, D and J genes assigned per IMGT definitions. Clonality, which ranges from 0 to 1, was calculated as one minus the normalized Shannon entropy of productive rearrangement frequencies. Public clonotype analysis was restricted to overrepresented clonotypes comprising at least 0.05% of each patient's repertoire. Some twelve age-matched healthy donor repertoires from immuneACCESS were used as controls for clonality. TCRdb holds this immuneACCESS table with in-frame rearrangements only. Some clones are missing; in checked studies, unresolved V genes explain under half, and the rest has no known cause. V, J and clone size reflect that table, while D and trimming were determined from the DNA. The sample yields 30,000 to 40,000 clones; approximately 70% were counted once. About 9.4% of the sample rests with the top ten.

From cysteine to phenylalanine, the CDR3 is 15 amino acids long. Only the CDR3 portion is preserved as DNA: 45 bases, with reading frame beginning at the first base. The germline V gene gives CDR1 as MNHNS and CDR2 as SASEGT. Trimming leaves V shorter by 7 bases and J shorter by 4 bases, with the junction holding 8 bases beyond the gene matches. The chain links TRBV6-1 with TRBJ2-1, with 9 bases aligning to TRBD2. This clonotype was obtained from a human donor with chronic lymphocytic leukemia. The sample in question was PBMCs, obtained at disease progression, from a patient treated with ibrutinib. Here is the DNA: TGTGCCAGCAACCCTAGCGGGAACCTATACAATGAGCAGTTCTTC. Its translation is CASNPSGNLYNEQFF.